A single sample is the source of the 32 T cell receptor beta chains below, sequenced in a study of shared clonotypes between healthy human individuals. Sequenced by immunoSEQ multiplex PCR; TCRdb stores in-frame clones only, minus some. There are a few million clones in the sample; more than 85% occur only once, and 0.39% lies in the top ten. The source material was naive CD4+ T cells from PBMCs. Subset noted: CD45RA+ positively selected. These receptors all come from a man aged 18 to 30 in good health. Some clones in this sample may be carry-over from other donors' samples.

This clone came up a few times. The rearrangement uses TRBV15 and TRBJ1-1, with D unclear. The CDR3 spans 13 residues. Germline values: CDR1 LNHNV, CDR2 YYDKDF (reference sequence). V was shortened by 1 base and J by 3 bases, with 6 bases between the two germline ends. The CDR3 sequence is CATSRVRDTEAFF. CDR3 nucleotides: TGTGCCACCAGCAGAGTCCGGGACACTGAAGCTTTCTTT.

V gene TRBV5-6 combines with J gene TRBJ2-5; 10 positions agree with TRBD2. V shed 3 bases and J 6 bases; nucleotides not matched to a gene: 8. The CDR3 length is 15 residues. CDR1 is SGHDT, CDR2 YYEEEE, per germline. CDR3 protein: CASSSGLAFAKTQYF. CDR3 coding DNA: TGTGCCAGCAGCTCGGGACTAGCGTTCGCGAAGACCCAGTACTTC.

This clone was counted only a few times. The chain couples TRBV7-9 to TRBJ2-1; the match to TRBD2 covers 11 bases. Trimming took 6 bases from V and 3 from J; bases not matched to a gene: 4. The CDR3 has 15 residues. Germline assignment: CDR1 SEHNR and CDR2 FQNEAQ (reference sequence). In DNA, the CDR3 is TGTGCCAGCAGGGCCGGGACTAGCGGCTACAATGAGCAGTTCTTC. Translated: CASRAGTSGYNEQFF.

The V and J genes are TRBV6-5 and TRBJ2-7; 10 bases match TRBD1. Trimming cost V 5 bases and J 4 bases; bases outside gene matches: 5. Germline V gives CDR1 MNHEY, CDR2 SVGAGI. CDR3 length equals 14 residues. CDR3 DNA sequence: TGTGCCAGCAGTACCTTGGACAGGGGGTACGAGCAGTACTTC. It is translated as CASSTLDRGYEQYF.

The V gene is TRBV29-1, the J gene TRBJ2-1; 9 positions agree with TRBD1. The CDR3 covers 15 residues. The germline gives CDR1 SQVTM, CDR2 ANQGSEA. V trimming: 6 bases; J trimming: 9 bases; junction bases outside the gene matches: 15. The CDR3 here is CSVGNRDRVYLEQFF. The CDR3 DNA reads TGCAGCGTGGGAAACCGGGACAGGGTTTATCTTGAGCAGTTCTTC.

CDR3 sequence (DNA): TGTGCCAGCAGCAGGCAACAGGGAGCCGAGCAGTACTTC. It encodes CASSRQQGAEQYF. The V and J genes are TRBV5-4 and TRBJ2-7, with D possibly TRBD1 on 6 matching bases. Germline CDR1 is SGHNT and CDR2 is YYREEE (reference sequence). CDR3 length: 13 amino acids. V lost 4 bases and J 6 bases, leaving 14 bases between the germline ends.

Comments on this clone: This specimen includes other DNA sequences encoding the same CDR3. J is TRBJ1-3 and V is TRBV7-9; D not resolved. In germline, CDR1 is SEHNR, CDR2 FQNEAQ (reference sequence). This CDR3 has 15 residues. Between the trimmed V and J ends, which lost 1 base and 0 bases, there was a span of 7 bases. The CDR3 here is CASSLGVSSGNTIYF. CDR3 in DNA: TGTGCCAGCAGCTTAGGGGTTAGCTCTGGAAACACCATATATTTT.

V usage is TRBV7-8 and J usage is TRBJ2-7, with 9 bases matching TRBD1. With V trimmed by 5 bases and J by 3 bases, 8 bases remained unmatched. The CDR3 extends over 15 amino acids. CDR1 is SGHVS and CDR2 is FQNEAQ in the germline V gene. Written as DNA, the CDR3 is TGTGCCAGCAGCCCACGAACGGGACAGGGCTACGAGCAGTACTTC. Its translation is CASSPRTGQGYEQYF.

The V and J genes are TRBV7-9 and TRBJ2-1; 8 bases are shared with TRBD2. Germline loops: CDR1 SEHNR, CDR2 FQNEAQ (reference sequence). The CDR3 runs to 14 residues. Trimming removed 6 bases from V and 7 bases from J; junction bases left unmatched: 8. Here the CDR3 reads CASSFPGGRNEQFF. CDR3 bases: TGTGCCAGCAGTTTCCCGGGGGGGAGGAATGAGCAGTTCTTC.

In DNA form, the CDR3 reads TGCGCCAGCAGCTCTTCTGACCTCTCTGGAAACACCATATATTTT. It translates to CASSSSDLSGNTIYF. This sequence joins TRBV5-1 and TRBJ1-3; D remains unclear. V was trimmed by 3 bases and J by 0 bases, leaving 10 bases between them. The CDR3 is made up of 15 amino acids. From germline, CDR1 is SGHRS and CDR2 YFSETQ.

This clone was detected only a few times. The gene calls are TRBV14 and TRBJ2-4; D not certain. The CDR3 has 16 amino acids. Germline V gene data show CDR1 as SGHDN and CDR2 as FVKESK. The V end was cut by 1 base, the J end by 0 bases, with 10 bases between. Here the CDR3 reads CASSQVSSLAKNIQYF. CDR3 in DNA: TGTGCCAGCAGCCAAGTATCCAGTTTAGCCAAAAACATTCAGTACTTC.

This clone came up once. The V and J genes are TRBV18 and TRBJ2-5; a weak D match, TRBD1 (6 bases). Between the trimmed V and J ends, which lost 2 bases and 3 bases, there was a span of 13 bases. CDR3 length equals 15 residues. Germline V gene lookup returns CDR1 KGHSH and CDR2 LQKENI. CDR3 in amino acids: CASSPNQGFEETQYF. The CDR3, as DNA: TGTGCCAGCTCACCAAATCAGGGGTTTGAAGAGACCCAGTACTTC.

The chain couples TRBV18 to TRBJ1-3; unclear D gene. Germline lookup yields CDR1 KGHSH and CDR2 LQKENI. The ends were cut back, 4 bases at V and 6 bases at J, with 19 bases in the middle. This CDR3 comprises 16 residues. CDR3 DNA: TGTGCCAGCTCACGAGCCGGAAGGAGGGCTGAAAACACCATATATTTT. Amino acids: CASSRAGRRAENTIYF.

Comments on this clone: The same CDR3 also results from other DNA sequences found in this sample. This chain connects TRBV11-3 to TRBJ2-7, with 11 bases identical to TRBD1. Germline CDR1 and CDR2: SGHNT and YENEEA. The CDR3 is made up of 14 amino acids. V lost 5 bases to trimming and J lost 4 bases; unmatched junction nucleotides: 4. The CDR3 coding sequence is TGTGCCAGCAGCCCAGGACAGGGGGCTTACGAGCAGTACTTC. The encoded protein is CASSPGQGAYEQYF.

The chain is built from TRBV5-1 and TRBJ2-5; 10 bases agree with TRBD2. Germline CDR1 reads SGHRS; CDR2 reads YFSETQ. With V trimmed by 6 bases and J by 5 bases, 10 bases remained unmatched. The CDR3 loop spans 15 amino acids. The CDR3 nucleotides read TGCGCCAGCACCATCTCAGCGGGAGGGGAGGAGACCCAGTACTTC. It specifies CASTISAGGEETQYF.

This chain uses TRBV19 with TRBJ2-3, with TRBD2 identical over 7 bases. Germline assignment: CDR1 LNHDA and CDR2 SQIVND (reference sequence). CDR3 length: 16 amino acids. V trimming: 1 base; J trimming: 2 bases; junction bases outside the gene matches: 6. CDR3 DNA sequence: TGTGCCAGTAGTATAGGTCCTAGCGGACTCACAGATACGCAGTATTTT. Translating gives CASSIGPSGLTDTQYF.

The rearrangement uses TRBV27 and TRBJ2-2; the D is unclear. The CDR3 covers 16 residues. CDR1 is MNHEY, CDR2 SMNVEV, per germline (reference sequence). Trimming pared 3 bases from V and 4 bases from J, leaving 15 bases between. CDR3: CASSFSPKPSTGELFF. CDR3 bases: TGTGCCAGCAGTTTCAGCCCGAAACCCAGCACCGGGGAGCTGTTTTTT.

CDR3: CASSQASGTSYNEQFF. In DNA, the CDR3 is TGTGCCAGCAGCCAGGCTAGCGGGACGTCCTACAATGAGCAGTTCTTC. The rearrangement joins TRBV14 to TRBJ2-1, with 9 bases that match TRBD2. V lost 3 bases, J lost 1 base, and 4 bases stayed unmatched. CDR1 is SGHDN, CDR2 FVKESK, per germline. This CDR3 has 16 amino acids.

The rearrangement joins TRBV6-4 to TRBJ1-5, with D unclear. CDR3 length: 16 amino acids. Trimming pared 0 bases from V and 4 bases from J, leaving 13 bases between. Germline loops: CDR1 MRHNA, CDR2 SNTAGT. CDR3 protein: CASSDSGGLRNQPQHF. CDR3 in DNA: TGTGCCAGCAGTGACTCGGGAGGGCTCAGGAATCAGCCCCAGCATTTT.

The chain joins TRBV7-9 to TRBJ1-2; TRBD1 might be the D (6 bases). Between the trimmed V and J ends, which lost 0 bases and 3 bases, there was a span of 8 bases. This CDR3 is built from 14 residues. CDR1 is SEHNR, CDR2 FQNEAQ, per germline (reference sequence). The CDR3 sequence is CASSLAQGHYGYTF. DNA of the CDR3: TGTGCCAGCAGCTTAGCACAGGGTCACTATGGCTACACCTTC.

The V gene is TRBV27, the J gene TRBJ2-1; D remains ambiguous. The CDR3 extends over 16 amino acids. Per the germline V gene, CDR1 is MNHEY and CDR2 is SMNVEV (reference sequence). V gave up 1 base and J gave up 4 bases, with 14 bases separating them. CDR3 nucleotide sequence: TGTGCCAGCAGTTTATTCGCTTTGGAGAATTACAATGAGCAGTTCTTC. Translation gives CASSLFALENYNEQFF.

This chain links TRBV15 with TRBJ1-2, with D perhaps TRBD1 (6 bases). CDR1 and CDR2 from the germline V gene are LNHNV and YYDKDF (reference sequence). The CDR3 extends over 14 amino acids. V lost 3 bases to trimming and J lost 8 bases, with 16 bases between them. The CDR3 sequence: CATSSRGGLEGYTF. The CDR3 coding sequence is TGTGCCACCAGCAGTCGGGGGGGCCTGGAAGGCTACACCTTC.

This chain connects TRBV2 to TRBJ2-2, with D tentatively TRBD1 (5 bases). CDR1 is SNHLY, CDR2 FYNNEI, per germline. The CDR3 covers 13 residues. V was pared by 7 bases and J by 3 bases, with 9 bases between. The CDR3 loop reads CASTGWHTGELFF. CDR3 DNA sequence: TGTGCCAGCACAGGGTGGCACACCGGGGAGCTGTTTTTT. Supplemented by reference TRBV2 and TRBJ2-2, the full variable domain reads EPEVTQTPSHQVTQMGQEVILRCVPISNHLYFYWYRQILGQKVEFLVSFYNNEISEKSEIFDDQFSVERPDGSNFTLKIRSTKLEDSAMYFCASTGWHTGELFFGEGSRLTVL.

CDR3: CSVQGHNYEQYF. The CDR3, as DNA: TGCAGCGTTCAGGGGCACAATTACGAGCAGTACTTC. The chain has TRBV29-1 and TRBJ2-7, with TRBD1 as a possible D gene (6 bases). This CDR3 contains 12 residues. Germline-derived CDR1 and CDR2 are SQVTM and ANQGSEA. The V gene lost 5 bases and the J gene lost 4 bases, with 12 bases spanning the gap.

For this clone: The sample holds other DNA sequences that translate to the same CDR3. The rearrangement links TRBV5-1 to TRBJ2-5; possibly TRBD1 for D (6 bases). Germline V gene lookup returns CDR1 SGHRS and CDR2 YFSETQ. CDR3 length: 14 residues. Trimming pared 1 base from V and 1 base from J, leaving 8 bases between. The CDR3 bases are TGCGCCAGCAGCTTGCAGGGGTCCCAAGAGACCCAGTACTTC. Its translation is CASSLQGSQETQYF.

To note about this clone: The same CDR3 arises from other DNA sequences in this sample as well. The genes are TRBV7-9 and TRBJ1-5; the D gene is possibly TRBD1 (5 bases). V was cut by 0 bases and J by 7 bases, with 10 bases left in between. Germline V gene sequence: CDR1 SEHNR, CDR2 FQNEAQ (reference sequence). The CDR3 has 14 amino acids. The CDR3 region is CASSLAGGGQPQHF. CDR3 nucleotide sequence: TGTGCCAGCAGCTTAGCGGGTGGGGGGCAGCCCCAGCATTTT.

Details on this clone: Within the sample, other DNA sequences also encode this same CDR3. This chain links TRBV7-2 with TRBJ2-7, with no clear D. The CDR3 covers 11 residues. Germline loops: CDR1 SGHTA, CDR2 FQGNSA. The V end lost 5 bases, the J end lost 0 bases, and 2 bases lay between the germline ends. The CDR3 loop is CASSRSYEQYF. The CDR3, as DNA: TGTGCCAGCAGCCGCTCCTACGAGCAGTACTTC. The whole variable domain, remainder taken from reference TRBV7-2 and TRBJ2-7, is GAGVSQSPSNKVTEKGKDVELRCDPISGHTALYWYRQSLGQGLEFLIYFQGNSAPDKSGLPSDRFSAERTGGSVSTLTIQRTQQEDSAVYLCASSRSYEQYFGPGTRLTVT.

The rearrangement joins TRBV30 to TRBJ1-2, with D tentatively TRBD1 (5 bases). This CDR3 has 15 amino acids. Germline loops: CDR1 GTSNPN, CDR2 SVGIG (reference sequence). The V gene lost 5 bases and the J gene lost 4 bases, with 20 bases spanning the gap. In nucleotides, the CDR3 is TGTGCCTGGGGAACGATGTGGGGCGGCGCCTATGGCTACACCTTC. Translated: CAWGTMWGGAYGYTF.

The chain uses TRBV27 and TRBJ1-5; D call uncertain. The CDR3 length is 11 residues. The germline V gene has CDR1 MNHEY and CDR2 SMNVEV (reference sequence). The V and J ends lost 6 bases and 9 bases respectively, with 9 bases between them. CDR3 region: CASSPRRPQHF. Written as DNA, the CDR3 is TGTGCCAGCAGCCCGCGTCGGCCCCAGCATTTT.

The gene calls are TRBV29-1 and TRBJ2-5; D assignment may be TRBD1 or TRBD2 (5 bases each). The germline V gene has CDR1 SQVTM and CDR2 ANQGSEA. CDR3 length: 16 residues. V lost 2 bases to trimming and J lost 7 bases, with 23 bases between them. The CDR3 sequence: CSVELQIWGVRGTQYF. The CDR3 DNA sequence: TGCAGCGTTGAACTGCAGATCTGGGGCGTTCGGGGGACCCAGTACTTC.

This clone has only one observation. The chain couples TRBV4-3 to TRBJ2-7; the D call may be TRBD1 or TRBD2 (5 bases each). V lost 0 bases to trimming and J lost 0 bases, with 12 bases between them. The CDR3 contains 16 residues. Per germline, CDR1 LGHNA and CDR2 YSLEER. CDR3 DNA: TGCGCCAGCAGCCAAGATAGGTGGGGGAACTCCTACGAGCAGTACTTC. It translates to CASSQDRWGNSYEQYF.

In regard to this clone: The sample contains more than one DNA sequence encoding this CDR3. The chain recombines TRBV28 with TRBJ1-2; weak D call: TRBD1 (5 bases). CDR1 and CDR2 from the germline V gene are MDHEN and SYDVKM. Between the trimmed V and J ends, which lost 5 bases and 4 bases, there was a span of 14 bases. The CDR3 length is 14 residues. This chain's CDR3 is CASSPPSGGYGYTF. The DNA of the CDR3 is TGTGCCAGCAGTCCCCCCTCGGGGGGCTATGGCTACACCTTC.